Presented here are 12 T cell receptor beta chains from one specimen sequenced in a study of T-cell reconstitution after alpha-beta-depleted transplantation in children. During its preparation, the TCRbeta library received unique molecular identifiers. TCRdb fed the PCR reads into MiXCR, producing one record per CDR3 protein. Of roughly 490,000 distinct CDR3 sequences listed, roughly 11% are singletons. The material sequenced was PBMCs, mostly from graft donor cells, taken 180 days after TCRalphabeta/CD19-depleted stem cell transplant. These TCRs come from a female patient aged 2-10 years who had a stem cell transplant for aplastic anemia, so the T cells may come from the graft donor.

A few counts support this clonotype. The chain carries TRBV12-3 or TRBV12-4 and TRBJ2-2; D gene uncertain. Trimming cost V 6 bases and J 3 bases, with 8 bases left between them. This CDR3 comprises 13 residues. DNA of the CDR3: TGTGCCAGCAGGGCCCTTGACACCGGGGAGCTGTTTTTT. Encoded protein: CASRALDTGELFF.

In this sample, this clonotype turned up many times. The chain has TRBV12-3 or TRBV12-4 and TRBJ2-5, with unresolved D. V was cut by 6 bases and J by 1 base, with 12 bases left in between. The CDR3 extends over 14 amino acids. CDR3 in DNA: TGTGCCAGCAGCTGGTGGAACCCCCAAGAGACCCAGTACTTC. Its translation: CASSWWNPQETQYF.

V usage is TRBV5-1 and J usage is TRBJ1-1; TRBD1 might be the D (6 bases). CDR3 length equals 13 residues. The ends were cut back, 4 bases at V and 4 bases at J, with 11 bases in the middle. Germline values: CDR1 SGHRS, CDR2 YFSETQ. Here the CDR3 reads CASSRGQITEAFF. The CDR3 DNA is TGCGCCAGCAGCCGGGGACAAATCACTGAAGCTTTCTTT.

The V gene is TRBV7-2, the J gene TRBJ2-5, with D possibly being TRBD1 (6 bases). Per germline, CDR1 SGHTA and CDR2 FQGNSA. The CDR3 consists of 14 residues. Trimming took 0 bases from V and 7 from J, leaving 12 bases between them. The CDR3 sequence: CASSLATAQGTQYF. The CDR3 bases are TGTGCCAGCAGCTTAGCGACGGCACAGGGGACCCAGTACTTC.

The V call is TRBV5-2, the J call TRBJ1-2; the table's D call, TRBD1, was not checked against the DNA. TRBV5-2 is a pseudogene locus. This CDR3 is 15 amino acids long. CDR3 amino acids: CASNYLGTENYGYTF. CDR3 nucleotides: TGTGCCAGCAACTATTTAGGGACCGAGAACTATGGCTACACCTTC.

In its sample, this clonotype was seen a few times. The gene calls are TRBV28 and TRBJ2-1; the D gene is possibly TRBD1 (6 bases). Trimming stripped 7 bases from V and 0 bases from J, with 25 bases between. CDR1 MDHEN and CDR2 SYDVKM come from the germline V gene. This CDR3 is built from 19 residues. CDR3 amino acids: CASTSGWKGQTSSYNEQFF. DNA for the CDR3: TGTGCCAGCACCTCGGGGTGGAAGGGACAAACTAGCTCCTACAATGAGCAGTTCTTC.

The V call is TRBV4-3, the J call TRBJ2-1; TRBD2 might be the D (6 bases). CDR3 length: 17 residues. The V and J ends lost 3 bases and 4 bases respectively, with 19 bases between them. Germline-derived CDR1 and CDR2 are LGHNA and YSLEER. The CDR3 is CASSQSAGTWEYNEQFF. CDR3 DNA: TGCGCCAGCAGCCAGTCTGCGGGAACTTGGGAATACAATGAGCAGTTCTTC.

The rearrangement links TRBV12-5 to TRBJ1-1; TRBD1 might be the D (5 bases). The germline gives CDR1 LGHNT, CDR2 FRNRAP. The CDR3 is made up of 14 amino acids. V shed 4 bases and J shed 1 base, with 10 bases lying between them. The CDR3, as DNA: TGTGCTAGTGGTTGGGGGACGGCGAACACTGAAGCTTTCTTT. Protein product: CASGWGTANTEAFF.

The chain uses TRBV6-2 or TRBV6-3 and TRBJ2-7; possible D gene TRBD2, 6 bases. The CDR3 contains 16 residues. The germline V gene encodes CDR1 MNHEY and CDR2 SVGEGT. The V gene lost 7 bases and the J gene lost 2 bases, with 21 bases spanning the gap. The CDR3 DNA sequence: TGTGCCAGCACCATAGGGTTCGGGAGCAGCCCCTACGAGCAGTACGTC. This translates into CASTIGFGSSPYEQYV.

In this sample, this clonotype turned up a few times. The chain uses TRBV12-3 or TRBV12-4 and TRBJ1-2; possible D gene TRBD1, 6 bases. V lost 5 bases and J 7 bases, leaving 17 bases between the germline ends. The CDR3 runs to 14 residues. The chain's CDR3 is CASSLSPDRTGYTF. The CDR3 nucleotides are TGTGCCAGCAGTCTTTCCCCCGACAGGACTGGCTACACCTTC.

The chain couples TRBV7-6 to TRBJ2-3; 8 bases match TRBD2. V lost 5 bases, J lost 2 bases, and 12 bases stayed unmatched. The length of the CDR3 is 17 residues. Looked up from germline, CDR1 is SGHVS and CDR2 is FNYEAQ. Here the CDR3 reads CASSRGAGVRLTDTQYF. CDR3 DNA: TGTGCCAGCAGCCGGGGAGCGGGAGTGAGGCTCACAGATACGCAGTATTTT.

V is TRBV21-1 and J is TRBJ2-7; TRBD2 is taken as the D call from the table, unchecked against the DNA. TRBV21-1 counts as a pseudogene. This CDR3 has 17 residues. The CDR3 is CASSKASQREDSYEQYV. DNA of the CDR3: TGTGCCAGCAGCAAAGCTAGCCAGCGGGAGGACTCCTACGAGCAGTACGTC.